This T cell receptor beta chain was sequenced for a study of Ad26.COV2.S vaccination and SARS-CoV-2 variants. In the study overall: Ad26.COV2.S was injected intramuscularly once or twice, 56 days apart. Whole-study results and caveats: The TCR breadth and depth analyses may have understated or missed part of the total T cell responses. Vaccine and placebo groups showed comparable non-spike TCR breadth.

Clones were read by immunoSEQ multiplex PCR, and TCRdb kept only the in-frame ones, dropping some. The repertoire has some 640,000 clones, about 90% of them found once; the top ten carry about 1.5%. The treatment here: some 20 received Ad26.COV2.S at low or high dose, single or two shots; 5 received placebo; per-sample allocation not given. Collection of samples fell on day 63 after the first vaccine or placebo injection. An Ad26 vector carrying the Wuhan-strain SARS-CoV-2 spike served as the vaccine. Note on this clone: Antigen: not known.

The CDR3 is 14 residues long. CDR1 and CDR2 from the germline V gene are LNHDA and SQIVND (reference sequence). Trimming shortened V by 3 bases and J by 0 bases, and 8 bases separated the two germline ends. J is TRBJ1-1 and V is TRBV19, with D possibly matching TRBD1 (6 bases). The sequencing used peripheral blood, collected in a trial of Ad26.COV2.S vaccine versus placebo. The clonotype originates from a person between 18 and 65 years old who received the Ad26.COV2.S COVID-19 vaccine or a placebo. CDR3 residues: CASSMTGMNTEAFF. In nucleotides, the CDR3 is TGTGCCAGTAGTATGACAGGAATGAACACTGAAGCTTTCTTT.